These 5 T cell receptor beta chains share one sample of origin, sequenced in a study of identical twins. TCRdb used MiXCR to reprocess the 5' RACE reads, holding one entry per CDR3 protein. This repertoire shows 300,000 to 400,000 distinct CDR3 sequences, approximately 8.7% found once; its top ten account for under 9.5%. Source material: naive T cells sorted from blood. The receptors were gathered from a woman between 50 and 59 years old in good health.

V and J are TRBV6-5 and TRBJ2-3, with 12 nucleotides matching TRBD1. The CDR3 runs 15 residues. Germline V CDR1 and CDR2: MNHEY, SVGAGI. V dropped 5 bases and J dropped 4; count of bases not matched to a gene: 4. The CDR3 bases are TGTGCCAGCAGTCCCGGGACAGGGGGCTCAGATACGCAGTATTTT. Amino acid sequence: CASSPGTGGSDTQYF.

In its sample, this clonotype was seen many times. The chain links TRBV4-1 to TRBJ1-4, with 9 bases identical to TRBD1. Germline trimming cut 3 bases from V and 7 bases from J; bases unmatched to any gene: 6. The V gene's germline CDR1 is MGHRA and CDR2 YSYEKL. This CDR3 region has 15 residues. Here the CDR3 DNA reads TGCGCCAGCAGCCAGGGACAGGGTATTCGTGAAAAACTGTTTTTT. Translated, it gives CASSQGQGIREKLFF.

The CDR3: CASSLIWGETQYF. The CDR3 DNA reads as TGTGCCAGCAGCTTAATTTGGGGAGAGACCCAGTACTTC. The chain carries TRBV7-2 and TRBJ2-5; no clear D gene. Germline assignment: CDR1 SGHTA and CDR2 FQGNSA. The CDR3 is 13 residues long. The V end lost 2 bases, the J end lost 4 bases, and 8 bases lay between the germline ends.

The chain carries TRBV4-1 and TRBJ2-2, with 7 bases aligning to TRBD2. The CDR3 runs 17 residues. Germline CDR1 MGHRA, CDR2 YSYEKL. With 4 bases clipped from V and 0 bases from J, the junction kept 8 bases outside the gene matches. CDR3 DNA sequence: TGCGCCAGCAGCCCCCGGCGGGAGTGGTCGAACACCGGGGAGCTGTTTTTT. This codes for CASSPRREWSNTGELFF.

This clonotype has just a few counts. The chain combines TRBV20-1 with TRBJ1-2, with D perhaps TRBD1 (5 bases). Looked up from germline, CDR1 is DFQATT and CDR2 is SNEGSKA (reference sequence). The CDR3 length is 12 residues. Trimming removed 2 bases at V and 6 bases at J, with 10 bases between. For the CDR3, the DNA is TGCAGTGCTAGATCCGGGACGGATGGCTACACCTTC. It translates to CSARSGTDGYTF.